Sequencing of this TCR beta chain was carried out in a study of blood T cell repertoires in COVID-19. The wider study: Samples came from the United States, Italy and Spain, spanning acute and convalescent COVID-19. T cells, B-cell-depleted T cells, or PBMCs provided the cDNA or gDNA that served as material.

Sequenced by immunoSEQ multiplex PCR; TCRdb stores in-frame clones only, minus some. The table shows roughly 100,000 clones, with just over 85% occurring only once. Germline CDR1 reads SGHRS; CDR2 reads YFSETQ. V was shortened by 0 bases and J by 2 bases, with 11 bases between the two germline ends. The CDR3 covers 15 residues. Seattle enrolled patients during active infection and tracked them longitudinally. This sequence was found in a man between 45 and 60 years old with COVID-19, enrolled during active disease. Sequencing was performed on peripheral blood. The J gene is TRBJ2-5, the V gene TRBV5-1, with D perhaps TRBD2 (5 bases). The CDR3 protein is CASSLAPRGQETQYF. DNA of the CDR3: TGCGCCAGCAGCTTGGCGCCCCGGGGACAAGAGACCCAGTACTTC.